Listed below are T cell receptor beta chains from one sample, sequenced in a study of metastatic and nonmetastatic thyroid tumors. TCRdb reprocessed the PCR reads via MiXCR. Of about 38,000 clones listed, roughly 45% are singletons. Material for sequencing was tumor tissue. The receptor source for this set is a male donor with papillary thyroid cancer or a benign thyroid nodule (not recorded which). Some clones in this sample may be carry-over from other donors' samples. CDR3s include the opening cysteine and the closing phenylalanine or tryptophan. D genes are given only for firm matches. Rows give clone size only sometimes, using once, few, many, or a class for an expanded clone.

V gene,J gene,D gene,clone size,CDR3 DNA,CDR3 protein
TRBV19,TRBJ1-1,NA,once,TGTGCCAGTAGTATGTCCTCGGCAGGGCTGAACACTGAAGCTTTCTTT,CASSMSSAGLNTEAFF
TRBV6-1,TRBJ2-5,NA,few,TGTGCCACCCAGGACGGGCAAGAGACCCAGTACTTC,CATQDGQETQYF
TRBV5-1,TRBJ1-4,NA,NA,TGCGCCAGCAGCGTGGGACGGACTATTAATGAAAAACTGTTTTTT,CASSVGRTINEKLFF
TRBV11-1,TRBJ1-2,NA,NA,TGTGCCAGCAGCCCCATTAACATCGACACGTACTATGGCTACACCTTC,CASSPINIDTYYGYTF
TRBV20-1,TRBJ2-7,TRBD2,few,TGCAGTGCTAATTTTAGCGGGAAATCCTACGAGCAGTACTTC,CSANFSGKSYEQYF
TRBV5-1,TRBJ2-1,NA,NA,TGCGCCAGCAGCTTGGATTCCAGGGCGGGAAATGAGCAGTTCTTC,CASSLDSRAGNEQFF
TRBV20-1,TRBJ1-1,NA,NA,TGCAGTGCTAGATACGGGAACACTGAAGCTTTCTTT,CSARYGNTEAFF
TRBV6-1,TRBJ2-1,TRBD2,few,TGTGCCAGCAGTGGCAGCGGGGGGGGCTCCTACAATGAGCAGTTCTTC,CASSGSGGGSYNEQFF
TRBV4-1,TRBJ1-1,NA,NA,TGCGCCAGCAGCCATCCCTGGGGGCCCTCTAGAGCTGAAGCTTTCTTT,CASSHPWGPSRAEAFF
TRBV20-1,TRBJ1-2,NA,few,TGCAGTGCGAGAGTAGGAGAGCCTGGCTACACCTTC,CSARVGEPGYTF
TRBV5-8,TRBJ1-5,TRBD1,NA,TGTGCCAGCAGCTTGGGTAGGGGGCAAGGCAATCAGCCCCAGCATTTT,CASSLGRGQGNQPQHF
TRBV2,TRBJ2-2,NA,NA,TGTGCCAGCAATTTGGACATCAACACCGGGGAGCTGTTTTTT,CASNLDINTGELFF
TRBV11-2,TRBJ1-5,NA,NA,TGTGCCAGCAGCTTAGGCAGGGGCCAGCCCCAGCATTTT,CASSLGRGQPQHF
TRBV20-1,TRBJ1-1,TRBD1,NA,TGCAGGGTACAGGGGGTGATGAACACTGAAGCTTTCTTT,CRVQGVMNTEAFF
TRBV18,TRBJ1-1,NA,few,TGTGCCAGCTCACGGTACCTTGATGAAGCTTTCTTT,CASSRYLDEAFF
TRBV15,TRBJ1-2,NA,few,TGTGCCACCAGCAGAGCCCATCATATCGACACCGGCTCAGGCTACACCTTC,CATSRAHHIDTGSGYTF
TRBV10-2,TRBJ1-1,NA,few,TGCGCCAGCAGTGTTCGGAACACTGAAGCTTTCTTT,CASSVRNTEAFF